Given below is one TCR beta chain in context. Its target is not known. These data are taken from a study of T cell repertoires in cytomegalovirus infection. Points from the study as a whole: Adding up the frequency of public TCR beta families identified people who carried CMV plus the relevant HLA. Clonotype analysis showed dominance of the ex vivo response by HLA-C-restricted CMV-specific TCR beta clonotypes.

A single record per CDR3 protein comes from TCRdb applying MiXCR to the reads. Found here are 650,000 to 900,000 distinct CDR3 sequences, about 30% of them singletons; the top ten hold 12%. This CDR3 contains 17 residues. The germline V gene has CDR1 LNHNV and CDR2 YYDKDF (reference sequence). V lost 3 bases and J lost 2, with 18 bases in between. V gene TRBV15 combines with J gene TRBJ2-3, with a tentative D call TRBD2 (7 bases). The TCR sequence derives from a human donor in good health (CMV status not recorded). Some clones in this sample may be carry-over from other donors' samples. This specimen consisted of cultured CD8+ T cells from PBMCs, obtained from culture after CMV antigen stimulation. The chain's CDR3 is CATSRRVGGPATDTQYF. CDR3 nucleotides: TGTGCCACCAGCAGGAGGGTCGGGGGGCCCGCCACAGATACGCAGTATTTT.